The entry below gives a single TCR beta chain sequence along with its context. V was cut by 6 bases and J by 2 bases, with 14 bases left in between. The germline gives CDR1 MDHEN, CDR2 SYDVKM. This CDR3 region has 14 residues. The sample belongs to a study of CD8 T cells in Susac syndrome. Roughly 0.45 to 1 ug RNA was reverse transcribed with random hexamers. TCRdb re-called the immunoSEQ multiplex PCR reads through MiXCR, storing one row per CDR3 protein. The sample holds some 300,000 distinct CDR3 sequences, almost 85% seen once. Treatment-naive patients with stable or active relapsing-remitting disease were the multiple sclerosis controls.

The sample was CD8+ T cells from PBMCs. This sequence originates from a human donor with multiple sclerosis. The rearrangement joins TRBV28 to TRBJ2-7; D unresolved. DNA of the CDR3: TGTGCCAGCAGACCAGACGGCGATCCCTACGAGCAGTACTTC. This codes for CASRPDGDPYEQYF.